The 8 T cell receptor beta chains listed next were all sequenced from one sample in a study of blood T cell repertoires in COVID-19. Using immunoSEQ multiplex PCR, the repertoire was profiled, and TCRdb retains in-frame clones only, with some absent. This sample yields about 330,000 clones, of which roughly 87% are seen a single time; approximately 1% belongs to the top ten. Material: PBMCs or T cells enriched from blood (not recorded which). The receptor set was obtained from a woman aged 25 to 45 who had recovered from COVID-19.

This clone was recorded once. The rearrangement uses TRBV24-1 and TRBJ1-5; 7 positions match TRBD1. V lost 3 bases, J lost 0 bases, and 10 bases stayed unmatched. The germline CDR1 and CDR2 sequences are KGHDR and SFDVKD. The CDR3 is 18 amino acids. In DNA form, the CDR3 reads TGTGCCACCAGTGATACGCGGACAGGAAATGATAGCAATCAGCCCCAGCATTTT. Protein sequence: CATSDTRTGNDSNQPQHF.

The gene calls are TRBV7-6 and TRBJ2-6; TRBD2 matches 8 bases. Per the germline V gene, CDR1 is SGHVS and CDR2 is FNYEAQ. V dropped 1 base and J dropped 4; count of bases not matched to a gene: 6. This CDR3 is built from 17 residues. The CDR3 coding sequence is TGTGCCAGCAGCTTAGGGACTAGCCAGGCCGGGGCCAACGTCCTGACTTTC. This translates into CASSLGTSQAGANVLTF.

The chain combines TRBV19 with TRBJ1-4; D perhaps matches TRBD1 (5 bases). Germline CDR1 LNHDA, CDR2 SQIVND (reference sequence). The CDR3 spans 14 residues. Trimming removed 1 base at V and 3 bases at J, with 6 bases between. The CDR3, as DNA: TGTGCCAGTAGTATAGCACAGGCTAATGAAAAACTGTTTTTT. It translates to CASSIAQANEKLFF.

The chain joins TRBV7-9 to TRBJ2-7; 10 bases are a match to TRBD2. The CDR3 length is 18 residues. Germline CDR1 SEHNR, CDR2 FQNEAQ (reference sequence). V was clipped by 4 bases and J by 1 base; unmatched bases: 13. The DNA of the CDR3 is TGTGCCAGCAGCTCCCACTCATCGACTAGCGGGCAGTCCTACGAGCAGTACTTC. Translating gives CASSSHSSTSGQSYEQYF.

The V call is TRBV28, the J call TRBJ1-6; D is possibly TRBD1 (6 bases). V lost 7 bases, J lost 6 bases, and 31 bases lay in between. This CDR3 is built from 20 residues. Germline loops: CDR1 MDHEN, CDR2 SYDVKM. The CDR3, as DNA: TGTGCCAGCACCACTCAAGTCGGTTTGGGGGGGCCCGTGATTAATTCACCCCTCCACTTT. Residues: CASTTQVGLGGPVINSPLHF.

The chain couples TRBV6-5 to TRBJ1-6; 7 bases align to TRBD1. This CDR3 has 14 amino acids. Germline CDR1 reads MNHEY; CDR2 reads SVGAGI. Trimming cost V 6 bases and J 7 bases; bases outside gene matches: 6. CDR3 DNA sequence: TGTGCCAGCAGGGATACAGGGGACAATTCACCCCTCCACTTT. Translated: CASRDTGDNSPLHF.

CDR3 loop: CASSSTGQVTYEQYF. CDR3 DNA sequence: TGTGCCAGCAGCTCTACGGGACAGGTTACCTACGAGCAGTACTTC. The rearrangement uses TRBV7-2 and TRBJ2-7; 8 nucleotides align to TRBD1. Germline V gene sequence: CDR1 SGHTA, CDR2 FQGNSA. This CDR3 spans 15 amino acids. V shed 4 bases, J shed 2 bases, and the junction held 7 bases outside the gene matches.

The V call is TRBV5-1, the J call TRBJ2-3; D may be TRBD1 (5 bases). V was pared by 3 bases and J by 0 bases, with 8 bases between. Germline V gives CDR1 SGHRS, CDR2 YFSETQ. The CDR3 contains 14 residues. The DNA for the CDR3 is TGCGCCAGCAGCTCCGGACAAAGCACAGATACGCAGTATTTT. Protein product: CASSSGQSTDTQYF.